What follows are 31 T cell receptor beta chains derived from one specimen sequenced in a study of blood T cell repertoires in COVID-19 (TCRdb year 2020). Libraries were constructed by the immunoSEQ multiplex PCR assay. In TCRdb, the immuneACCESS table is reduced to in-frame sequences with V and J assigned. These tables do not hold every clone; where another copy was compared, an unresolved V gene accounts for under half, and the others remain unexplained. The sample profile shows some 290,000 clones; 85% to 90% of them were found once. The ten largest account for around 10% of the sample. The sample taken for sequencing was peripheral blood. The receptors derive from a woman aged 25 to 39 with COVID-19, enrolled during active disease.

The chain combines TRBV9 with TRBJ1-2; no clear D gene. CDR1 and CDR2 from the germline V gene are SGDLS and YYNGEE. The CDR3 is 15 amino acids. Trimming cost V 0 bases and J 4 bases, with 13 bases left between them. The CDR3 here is CASSVETGRGYGYTF. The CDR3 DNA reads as TGTGCCAGCAGCGTAGAGACCGGACGGGGCTATGGCTACACCTTC. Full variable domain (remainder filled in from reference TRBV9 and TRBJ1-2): DSGVTQTPKHLITATGQRVTLRCSPRSGDLSVYWYQQSLDQGLQFLIQYYNGEERAKGNILERFSAQQFPDLHSELNLSSLELGDSALYFCASSVETGRGYGYTFGSGTRLTVV.

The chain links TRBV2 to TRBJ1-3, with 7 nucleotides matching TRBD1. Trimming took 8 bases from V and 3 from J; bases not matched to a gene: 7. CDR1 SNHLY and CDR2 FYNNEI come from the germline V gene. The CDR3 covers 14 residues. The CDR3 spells CASLQGVFGNTIYF. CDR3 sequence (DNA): TGTGCCAGCCTGCAGGGGGTCTTTGGAAACACCATATATTTT.

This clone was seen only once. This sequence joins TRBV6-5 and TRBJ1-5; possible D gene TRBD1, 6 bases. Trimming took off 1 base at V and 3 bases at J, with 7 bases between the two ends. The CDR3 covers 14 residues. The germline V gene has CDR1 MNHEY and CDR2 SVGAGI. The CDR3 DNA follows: TGTGCCAGCAGTTACTGGGACACCAATCAGCCCCAGCATTTT. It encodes CASSYWDTNQPQHF.

CDR3 region: CASSPGQAQGYGYTF. The CDR3 DNA follows: TGTGCCAGCAGCCCCGGACAGGCTCAAGGGTATGGCTACACCTTC. This chain links TRBV9 with TRBJ1-2; 7 positions match TRBD1. Per the germline V gene, CDR1 is SGDLS and CDR2 is YYNGEE. Trimming took 4 bases from V and 5 from J; bases not matched to a gene: 11. CDR3 length equals 15 residues.

The DNA of the CDR3 is TGTGCCAGCAGCCAGGGGGCGTACTATGGCTACACCTTC. Amino acid sequence: CASSQGAYYGYTF. V and J are TRBV27 and TRBJ1-2; 8 nucleotides agree with TRBD1. Germline CDR1 MNHEY, CDR2 SMNVEV (reference sequence). The CDR3 is 13 amino acids. Trimming at V came to 6 bases and at J to 3 bases, leaving 3 bases not matched to a gene.

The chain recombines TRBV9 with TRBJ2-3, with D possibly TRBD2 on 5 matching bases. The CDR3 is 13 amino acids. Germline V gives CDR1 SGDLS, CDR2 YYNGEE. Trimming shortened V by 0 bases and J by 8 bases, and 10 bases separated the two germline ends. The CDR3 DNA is TGTGCCAGCAGCGTAGCTGCGGGTGGTACGCAGTATTTT. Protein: CASSVAAGGTQYF.

CDR3 sequence reads: CASSQLQGQQETQYF. Here the CDR3 DNA reads TGCGCCAGCAGCCAACTGCAGGGCCAACAAGAGACCCAGTACTTC. This chain connects TRBV4-1 to TRBJ2-5, with D maybe TRBD1 (5 bases). The CDR3 contains 15 residues. V was cut by 2 bases and J by 2 bases, with 12 bases left in between. Germline values: CDR1 MGHRA, CDR2 YSYEKL.

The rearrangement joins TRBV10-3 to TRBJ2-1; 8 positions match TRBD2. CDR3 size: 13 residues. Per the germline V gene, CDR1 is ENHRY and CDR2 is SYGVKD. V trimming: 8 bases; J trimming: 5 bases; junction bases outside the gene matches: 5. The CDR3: CAIGAGGHNEQFF. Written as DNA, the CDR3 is TGTGCCATCGGTGCGGGGGGTCACAATGAGCAGTTCTTC.

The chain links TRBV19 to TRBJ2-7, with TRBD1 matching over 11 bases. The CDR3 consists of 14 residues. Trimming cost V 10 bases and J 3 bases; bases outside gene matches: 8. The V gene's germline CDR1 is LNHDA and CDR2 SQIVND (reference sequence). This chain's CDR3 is CATQGTGGIYEQYF. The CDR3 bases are TGTGCCACACAAGGGACAGGGGGAATCTACGAGCAGTACTTC. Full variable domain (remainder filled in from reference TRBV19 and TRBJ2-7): DGGITQSPKYLFRKEGQNVTLSCEQNLNHDAMYWYRQDPGQGLRLIYYSQIVNDFQKGDIAEGYSVSREKKESFPLTVTSAQKNPTAFYLCATQGTGGIYEQYFGPGTRLTVT.

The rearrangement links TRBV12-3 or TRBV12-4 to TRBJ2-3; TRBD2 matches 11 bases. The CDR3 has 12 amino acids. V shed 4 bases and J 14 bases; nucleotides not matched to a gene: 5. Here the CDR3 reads CASSSSGGYLYF. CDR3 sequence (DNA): TGTGCCAGCAGTTCTAGCGGGGGGTATCTGTATTTT.

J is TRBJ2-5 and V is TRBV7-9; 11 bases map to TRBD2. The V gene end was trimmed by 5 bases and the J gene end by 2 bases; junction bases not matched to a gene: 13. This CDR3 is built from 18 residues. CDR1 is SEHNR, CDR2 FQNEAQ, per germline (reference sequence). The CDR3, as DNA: TGTGCCAGCAGCAATTCCGGGACTAGCGGCGGGGGGCAAGAGACCCAGTACTTC. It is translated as CASSNSGTSGGGQETQYF. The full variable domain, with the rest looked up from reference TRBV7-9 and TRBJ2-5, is DTGVSQNPRHKITKRGQNVTFRCDPISEHNRLYWYRQTLGQGPEFLTYFQNEAQLEKSRLLSDRFSAERPKGSFSTLEIQRTEQGDSAMYLCASSNSGTSGGGQETQYFGPGTRLLVL.

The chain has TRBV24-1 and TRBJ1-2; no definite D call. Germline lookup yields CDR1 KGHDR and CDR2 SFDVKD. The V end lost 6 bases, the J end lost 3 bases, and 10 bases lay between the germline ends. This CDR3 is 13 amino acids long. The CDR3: CATSRARHYGYTF. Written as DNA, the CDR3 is TGTGCCACCAGTCGAGCCCGTCACTATGGCTACACCTTC.

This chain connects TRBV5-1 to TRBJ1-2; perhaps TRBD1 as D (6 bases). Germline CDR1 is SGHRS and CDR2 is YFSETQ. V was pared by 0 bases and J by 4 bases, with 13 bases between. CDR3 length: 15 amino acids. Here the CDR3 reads CASSLGGTGLYGYTF. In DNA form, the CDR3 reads TGCGCCAGCAGCTTGGGGGGTACAGGGCTCTATGGCTACACCTTC.

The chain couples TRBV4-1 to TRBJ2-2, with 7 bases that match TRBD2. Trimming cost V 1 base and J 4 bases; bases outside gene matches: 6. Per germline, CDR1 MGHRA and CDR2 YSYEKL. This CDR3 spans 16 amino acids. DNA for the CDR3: TGCGCCAGCAGCCAAGCGCCGGGGGGTGTCACCGGGGAGCTGTTTTTT. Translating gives CASSQAPGGVTGELFF.

CDR3 loop: CASSLAPAGGQETQYF. Here the CDR3 DNA reads TGTGCCAGCTCACTGGCCCCAGCGGGGGGACAAGAGACCCAGTACTTC. This sequence joins TRBV18 and TRBJ2-5; 9 bases are shared with TRBD2. V lost 4 bases, J lost 2 bases, and 8 bases stayed unmatched. This CDR3 comprises 16 residues. In germline, CDR1 is KGHSH, CDR2 LQKENI.

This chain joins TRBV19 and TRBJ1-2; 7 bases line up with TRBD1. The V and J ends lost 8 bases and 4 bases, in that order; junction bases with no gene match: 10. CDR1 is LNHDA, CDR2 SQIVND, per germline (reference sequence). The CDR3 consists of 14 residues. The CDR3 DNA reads TGTGCCAGTCGATTGGGACAGACCTTCTATGGCTACACCTTC. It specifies CASRLGQTFYGYTF.

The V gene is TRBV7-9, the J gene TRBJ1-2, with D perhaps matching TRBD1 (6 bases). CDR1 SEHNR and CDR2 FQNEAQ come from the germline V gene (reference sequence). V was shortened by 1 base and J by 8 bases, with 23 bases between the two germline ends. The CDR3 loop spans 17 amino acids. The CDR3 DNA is TGTGCCAGCAGCTTAGTAAGGCAGGGGTATAAAACAAGCGGCTACACCTTC. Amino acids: CASSLVRQGYKTSGYTF.

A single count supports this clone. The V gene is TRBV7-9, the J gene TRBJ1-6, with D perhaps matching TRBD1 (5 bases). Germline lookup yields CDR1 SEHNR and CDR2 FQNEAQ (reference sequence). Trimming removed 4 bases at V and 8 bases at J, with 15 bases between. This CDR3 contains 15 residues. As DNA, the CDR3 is TGTGCCAGCAGCTCCCGACAGAAAGCAGATTCACCCCTCCACTTT. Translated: CASSSRQKADSPLHF.

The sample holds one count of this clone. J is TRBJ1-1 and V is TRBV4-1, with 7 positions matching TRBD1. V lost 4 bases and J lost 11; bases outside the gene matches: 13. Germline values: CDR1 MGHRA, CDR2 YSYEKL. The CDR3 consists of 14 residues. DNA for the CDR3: TGCGCCAGCAGCCCCCTAGAGGGGACAGTTTTTGCTTTCTTT. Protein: CASSPLEGTVFAFF.

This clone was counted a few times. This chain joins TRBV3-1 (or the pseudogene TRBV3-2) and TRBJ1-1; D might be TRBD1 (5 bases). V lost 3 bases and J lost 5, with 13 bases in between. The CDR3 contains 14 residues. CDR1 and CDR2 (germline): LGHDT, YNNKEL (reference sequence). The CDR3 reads CASSQAGLGTEAFF. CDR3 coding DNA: TGTGCCAGCAGCCAGGCAGGGTTGGGGACTGAAGCTTTCTTT.

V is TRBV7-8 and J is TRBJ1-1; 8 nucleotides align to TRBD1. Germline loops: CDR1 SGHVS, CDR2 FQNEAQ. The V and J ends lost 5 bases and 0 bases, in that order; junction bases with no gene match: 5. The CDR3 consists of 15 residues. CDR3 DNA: TGTGCCAGCAGCACTGGACAGGGCTTGAACACTGAAGCTTTCTTT. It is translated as CASSTGQGLNTEAFF.

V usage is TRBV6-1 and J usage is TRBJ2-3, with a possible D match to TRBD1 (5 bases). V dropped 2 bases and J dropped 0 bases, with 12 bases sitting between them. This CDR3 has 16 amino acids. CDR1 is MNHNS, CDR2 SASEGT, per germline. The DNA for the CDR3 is TGTGCCAGCAGTGAACTGACAGAACCTAGCACAGATACGCAGTATTTT. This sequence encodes CASSELTEPSTDTQYF.

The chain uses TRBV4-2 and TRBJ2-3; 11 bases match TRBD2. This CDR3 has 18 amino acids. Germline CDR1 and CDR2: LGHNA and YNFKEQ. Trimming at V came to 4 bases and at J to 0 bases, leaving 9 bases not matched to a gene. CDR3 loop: CASSPGLAAHLSTDTQYF. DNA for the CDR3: TGTGCCAGCAGCCCGGGACTAGCGGCTCATCTAAGCACAGATACGCAGTATTTT.

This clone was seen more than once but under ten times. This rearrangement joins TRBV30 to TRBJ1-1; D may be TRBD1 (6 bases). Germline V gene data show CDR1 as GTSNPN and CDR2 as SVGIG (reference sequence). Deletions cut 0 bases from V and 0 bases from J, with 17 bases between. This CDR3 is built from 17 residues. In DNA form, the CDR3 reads TGTGCCTGGAGTGTGGGGGTTTGGGGGCGCTTGAACACTGAAGCTTTCTTT. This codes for CAWSVGVWGRLNTEAFF.

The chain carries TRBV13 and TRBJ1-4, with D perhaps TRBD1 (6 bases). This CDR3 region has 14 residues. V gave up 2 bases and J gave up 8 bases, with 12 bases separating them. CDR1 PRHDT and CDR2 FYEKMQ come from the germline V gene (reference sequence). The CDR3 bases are TGTGCCAGCAGCTTAAGGCAGGGACACGAAAAACTGTTTTTT. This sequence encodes CASSLRQGHEKLFF.

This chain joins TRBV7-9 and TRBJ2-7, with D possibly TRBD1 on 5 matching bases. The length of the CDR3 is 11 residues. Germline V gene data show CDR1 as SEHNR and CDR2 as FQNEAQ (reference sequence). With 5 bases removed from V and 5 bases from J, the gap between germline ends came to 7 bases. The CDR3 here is CASSQGNEQYF. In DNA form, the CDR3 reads TGTGCCAGCAGCCAGGGAAACGAGCAGTACTTC.

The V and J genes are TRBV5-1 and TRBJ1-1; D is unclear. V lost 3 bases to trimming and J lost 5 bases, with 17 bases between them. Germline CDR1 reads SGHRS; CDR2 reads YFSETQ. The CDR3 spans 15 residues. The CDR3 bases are TGCGCCAGCAGCTCCCCGTATATCTCTAGTACTGAAGCTTTCTTT. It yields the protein CASSSPYISSTEAFF.

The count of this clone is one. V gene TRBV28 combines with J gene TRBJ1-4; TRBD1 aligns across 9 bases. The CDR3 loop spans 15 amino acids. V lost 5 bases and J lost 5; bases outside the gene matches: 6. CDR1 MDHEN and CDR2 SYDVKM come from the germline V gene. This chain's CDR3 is CASSLYGTGNEKLFF. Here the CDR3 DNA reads TGTGCCAGCAGTCTCTACGGGACAGGGAATGAAAAACTGTTTTTT.

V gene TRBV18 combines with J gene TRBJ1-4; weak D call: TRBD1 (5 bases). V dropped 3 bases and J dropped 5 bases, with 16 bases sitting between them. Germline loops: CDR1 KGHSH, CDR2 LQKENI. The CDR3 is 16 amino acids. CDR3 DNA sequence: TGTGCCAGCTCACCCAGGGACTTGACGTTGAATGAAAAACTGTTTTTT. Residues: CASSPRDLTLNEKLFF.

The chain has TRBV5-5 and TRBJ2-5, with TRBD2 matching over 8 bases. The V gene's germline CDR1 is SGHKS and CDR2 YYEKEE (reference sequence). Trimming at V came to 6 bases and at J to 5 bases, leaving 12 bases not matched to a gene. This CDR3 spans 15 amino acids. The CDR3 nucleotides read TGTGCCAGCAACTACAGGGCCCGGGAGGGGGAGACCCAGTACTTC. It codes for CASNYRAREGETQYF.

This CDR3 reads CASSAQWARSLYGYTF. The CDR3 nucleotides read TGTGCCAGCAGTGCACAGTGGGCCCGATCACTCTATGGCTACACCTTC. The V gene is TRBV2, the J gene TRBJ1-2; D remains unclear. Trimming cost V 4 bases and J 4 bases, with 19 bases left between them. Germline-derived CDR1 and CDR2 are SNHLY and FYNNEI. CDR3 length equals 16 residues.